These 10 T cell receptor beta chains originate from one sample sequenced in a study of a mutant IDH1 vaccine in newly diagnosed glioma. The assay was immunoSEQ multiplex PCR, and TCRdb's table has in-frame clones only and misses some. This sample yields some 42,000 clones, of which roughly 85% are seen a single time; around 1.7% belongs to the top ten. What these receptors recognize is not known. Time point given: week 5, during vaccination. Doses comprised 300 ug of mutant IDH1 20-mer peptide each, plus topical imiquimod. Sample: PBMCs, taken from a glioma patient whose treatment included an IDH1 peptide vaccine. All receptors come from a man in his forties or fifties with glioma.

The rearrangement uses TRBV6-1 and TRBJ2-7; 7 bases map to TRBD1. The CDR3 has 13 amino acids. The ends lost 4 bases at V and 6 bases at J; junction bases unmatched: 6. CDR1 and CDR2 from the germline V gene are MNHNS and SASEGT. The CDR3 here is CASSAINRGEQYF. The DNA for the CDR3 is TGTGCCAGCAGTGCAATCAACAGGGGCGAGCAGTACTTC.

CDR3 sequence (DNA): TGTGCCAGCAGTTCCATAGGGGCGGGCAGGGCTAATGAAAAACTGTTTTTT. Translation gives CASSSIGAGRANEKLFF. The genes are TRBV7-2 and TRBJ1-4, with D possibly matching TRBD1 (5 bases). Germline values: CDR1 SGHTA, CDR2 FQGNSA. The length of the CDR3 is 17 residues. V lost 6 bases, J lost 3 bases, and 20 bases lay in between.

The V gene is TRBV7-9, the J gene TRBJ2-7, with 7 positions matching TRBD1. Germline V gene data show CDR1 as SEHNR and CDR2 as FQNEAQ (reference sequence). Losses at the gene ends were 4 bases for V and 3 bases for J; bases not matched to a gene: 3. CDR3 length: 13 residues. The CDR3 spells CASSYRTGYEQYF. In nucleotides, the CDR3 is TGTGCCAGCAGCTACAGGACAGGCTACGAGCAGTACTTC.

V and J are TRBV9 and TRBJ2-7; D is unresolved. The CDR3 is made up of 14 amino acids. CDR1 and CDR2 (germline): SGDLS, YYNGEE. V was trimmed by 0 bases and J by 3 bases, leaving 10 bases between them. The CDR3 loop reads CASSVGKVGYEQYF. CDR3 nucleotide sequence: TGTGCCAGCAGCGTAGGAAAGGTCGGCTACGAGCAGTACTTC.

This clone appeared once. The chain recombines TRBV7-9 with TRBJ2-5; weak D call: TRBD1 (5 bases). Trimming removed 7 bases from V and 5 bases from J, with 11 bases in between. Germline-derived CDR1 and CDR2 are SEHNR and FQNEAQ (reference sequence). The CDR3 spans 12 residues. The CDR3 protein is CASTASGETQYF. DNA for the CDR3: TGTGCCAGCACAGCGTCAGGGGAGACCCAGTACTTC.

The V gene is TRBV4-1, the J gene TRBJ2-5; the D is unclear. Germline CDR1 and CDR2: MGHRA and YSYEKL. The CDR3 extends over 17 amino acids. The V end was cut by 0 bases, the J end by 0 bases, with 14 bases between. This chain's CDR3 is CASSQDGLTTYQETQYF. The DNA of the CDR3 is TGCGCCAGCAGCCAAGATGGCCTGACCACGTACCAAGAGACCCAGTACTTC.

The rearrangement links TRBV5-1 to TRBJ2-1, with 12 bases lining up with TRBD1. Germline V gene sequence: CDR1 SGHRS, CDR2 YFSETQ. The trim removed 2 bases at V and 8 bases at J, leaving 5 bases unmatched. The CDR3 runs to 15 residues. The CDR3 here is CASSLGDRGLHEQFF. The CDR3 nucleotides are TGCGCCAGCAGCTTAGGGGACAGGGGGCTTCATGAGCAGTTCTTC.

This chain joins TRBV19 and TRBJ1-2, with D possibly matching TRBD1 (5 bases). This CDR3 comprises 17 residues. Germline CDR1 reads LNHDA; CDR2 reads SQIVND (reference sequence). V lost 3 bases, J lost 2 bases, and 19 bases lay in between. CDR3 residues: CASSIPTRGASNYGYTF. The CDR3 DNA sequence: TGTGCCAGTAGTATCCCCACCCGAGGGGCTTCAAACTATGGCTACACCTTC.

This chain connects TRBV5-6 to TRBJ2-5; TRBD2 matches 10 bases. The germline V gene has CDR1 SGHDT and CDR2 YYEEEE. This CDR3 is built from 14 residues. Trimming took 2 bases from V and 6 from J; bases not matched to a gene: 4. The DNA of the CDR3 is TGTGCCAGCAGCTTATGGGGACTAGCGAAGACCCAGTACTTC. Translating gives CASSLWGLAKTQYF.

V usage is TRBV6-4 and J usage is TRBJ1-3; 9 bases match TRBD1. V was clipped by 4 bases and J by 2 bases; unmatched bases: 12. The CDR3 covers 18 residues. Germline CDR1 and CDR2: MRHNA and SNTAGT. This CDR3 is CASSVGHRGRETGNTIYF. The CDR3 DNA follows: TGTGCCAGCAGTGTAGGACACAGGGGGCGAGAGACTGGAAACACCATATATTTT.